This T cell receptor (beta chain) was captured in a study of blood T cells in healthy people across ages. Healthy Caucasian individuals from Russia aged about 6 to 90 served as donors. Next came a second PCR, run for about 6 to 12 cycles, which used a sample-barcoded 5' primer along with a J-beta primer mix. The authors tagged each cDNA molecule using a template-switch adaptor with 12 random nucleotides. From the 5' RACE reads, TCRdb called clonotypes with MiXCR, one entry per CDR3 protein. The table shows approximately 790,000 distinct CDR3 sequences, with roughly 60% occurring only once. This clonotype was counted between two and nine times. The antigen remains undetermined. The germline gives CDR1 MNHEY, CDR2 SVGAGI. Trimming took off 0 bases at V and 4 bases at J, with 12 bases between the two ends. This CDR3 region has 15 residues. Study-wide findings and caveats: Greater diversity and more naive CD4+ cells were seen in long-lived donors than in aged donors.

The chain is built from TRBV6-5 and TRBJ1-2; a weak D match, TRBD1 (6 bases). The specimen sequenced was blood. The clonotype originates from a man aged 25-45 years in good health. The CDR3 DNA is TGTGCCAGCAGTTACTCCAGGACAGACTTCTATGGCTACACCTTC. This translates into CASSYSRTDFYGYTF.